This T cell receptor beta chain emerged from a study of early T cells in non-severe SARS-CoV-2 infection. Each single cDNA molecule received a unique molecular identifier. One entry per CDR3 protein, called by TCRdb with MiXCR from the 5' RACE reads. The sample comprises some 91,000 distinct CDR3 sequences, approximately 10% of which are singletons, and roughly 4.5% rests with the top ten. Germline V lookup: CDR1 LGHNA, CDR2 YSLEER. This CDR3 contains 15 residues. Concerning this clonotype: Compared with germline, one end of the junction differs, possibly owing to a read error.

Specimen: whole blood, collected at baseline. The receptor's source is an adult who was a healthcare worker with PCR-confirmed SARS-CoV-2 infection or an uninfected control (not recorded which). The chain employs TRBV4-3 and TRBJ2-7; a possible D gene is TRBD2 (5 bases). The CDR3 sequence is CDSSQGSTISYEQYF. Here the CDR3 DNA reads TGCGACAGCAGCCAAGGATCGACTATCTCCTACGAGCAGTACTTC.